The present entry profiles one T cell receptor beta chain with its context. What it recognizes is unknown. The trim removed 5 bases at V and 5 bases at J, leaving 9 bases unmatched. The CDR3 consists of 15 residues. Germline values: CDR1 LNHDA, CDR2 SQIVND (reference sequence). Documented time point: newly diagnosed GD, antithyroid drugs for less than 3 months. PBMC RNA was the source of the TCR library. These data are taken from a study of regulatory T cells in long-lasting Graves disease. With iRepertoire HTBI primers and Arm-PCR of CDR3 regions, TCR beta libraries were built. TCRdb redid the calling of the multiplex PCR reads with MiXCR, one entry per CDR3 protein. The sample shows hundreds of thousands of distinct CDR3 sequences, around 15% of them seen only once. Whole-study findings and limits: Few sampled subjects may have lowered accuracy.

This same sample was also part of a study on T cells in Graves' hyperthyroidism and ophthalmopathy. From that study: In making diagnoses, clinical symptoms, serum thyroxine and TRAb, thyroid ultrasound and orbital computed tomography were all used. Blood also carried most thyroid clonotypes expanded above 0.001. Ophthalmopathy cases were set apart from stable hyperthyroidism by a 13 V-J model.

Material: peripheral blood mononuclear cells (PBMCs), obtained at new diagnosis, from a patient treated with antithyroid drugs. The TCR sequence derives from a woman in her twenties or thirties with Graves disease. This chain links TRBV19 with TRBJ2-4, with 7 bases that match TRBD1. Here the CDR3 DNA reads TGTGCCAGTAGTCCCGACAGGGAGTTTGAAAACATTCAGTACTTC. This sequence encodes CASSPDREFENIQYF. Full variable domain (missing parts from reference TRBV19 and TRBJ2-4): DGGITQSPKYLFRKEGQNVTLSCEQNLNHDAMYWYRQDPGQGLRLIYYSQIVNDFQKGDIAEGYSVSREKKESFPLTVTSAQKNPTAFYLCASSPDREFENIQYFGAGTRLSVL.